This TCR beta chain was observed in a study of beta chain features in type 1 diabetes (dated by TCRdb to 2016 to 2018). A note on the overall study: Mean age, gender distribution, total cell number and subset yield were not different between patients and healthy donors. A total of approximately 100 million sorted cells were examined across all samples, and the number of cells per subset was strongly correlated with RNA yield. The study compared the TCRB repertoires of sorted circulating CD4+ T cell subsets in recently diagnosed type 1 diabetes patients with those in matched healthy donors. Regulatory and stem cell-like memory subsets were obtained from only 8 patients and roughly 8 healthy donors, while naive and central memory subsets were obtained from all 28 donors.

The investigation overall reported the following: Because cDNA was sequenced instead of genomic DNA, activated cells with high expression could be over-represented, although the groups did not differ in activation or CD3 levels. Type 1 diabetes patients showed a moderate but significant shortening of TCRB CDR3 length in all four CD4+ subsets. At VDJ recombination sites, patients with type 1 diabetes made fewer insertions and deleted more nucleotides, a pattern implying thymic rearrangement abnormalities. Because the HLA sub-analyses included only small numbers of individuals, any influence of HLA type on TCRB rearrangement was left unresolved. Shorter templates might have been favored by PCR, but patient and control samples were amplified and corrected together, so both groups would have been affected equally by any skew. Naive, central memory and regulatory TCRB repertoires appeared to be more alike among patients than among healthy donors.

Each donor gave one peripheral blood draw, approximately 110 mL on average, collected into heparinised tubes. Naive, central memory, regulatory and stem cell-like memory CD4+ T cells were sorted on a BD FACSAria II using a panel including CD45RO, CCR7, CD25, CD127, CD95 and CD27. Purity was above 95% for every sorted population. PBMCs were isolated immediately by Lymphoprep density gradient centrifugation and stained directly without culture. So that batch effects would be minimized, each experiment stained and sorted samples in pairs, pairing one healthy donor with one patient. The High Capacity cDNA Reverse Transcription Kit was used to reverse transcribe all of the isolated RNA, meaning that expressed TCRB transcripts were what got sequenced. Naive, central memory and regulatory T cell samples underwent deep immunoSEQ sequencing, averaging approximately 3.3 million total reads per sample. Sorted cells were lysed in RLT buffer, and RNA was extracted using DNase-treated RNeasy Micro or Mini kits according to cell number. Each cell subset was processed on its own to prevent cross-contamination, while patient and healthy donor samples were processed together. The immunoSEQ multiplex PCR was used to amplify TCRB sequences from cDNA, yielding 87-bp fragments that span the CDR3 region. Sequencing of the amplicons was done on the Illumina HiSeq platform. The published analysis was carried out like this. PCR bias was corrected computationally using synthetic template baselines, and reads within Hamming distance 2 were collapsed, with unmergeable singletons discarded. Reads were aligned to IMGT to assign V, D and J genes, CDR3 length, and insertions or deletions at six rearrangement sites. Within each subset, clonotype counts were normalized to sorted cell number, after which true diversity and Gini coefficients were computed with the tcR R package. The overlap coefficient, calculated on TCRB nucleotide sequences, was used to quantify repertoire sharing. As a proxy for the pre-selection repertoire, out-of-frame TCRB sequences from naive cells were analyzed. Not all clones reach the TCRdb copy of this immuneACCESS table, which keeps in-frame sequences only. Checked studies attribute under half of the gap to unresolved V genes and leave the rest unexplained. V and J calls and clone size are as listed in that table; D and trimming were resolved from the DNA. The sample data list roughly 260,000 clones, and approximately 11% of these were observed just once. The ten largest account for around 0.018% of the sample.

Remarks on this clone: Its antigen is still unknown. Base qualities were left out, and no much larger clone turns up one base away.

Relative to germline, V is 0 bases shorter and J is 1 base shorter, with 6 bases between their ends. The germline V gene yields ENHRY for CDR1 and SYGVKD for CDR2. Taken from cysteine to phenylalanine, the CDR3 has 14 residues. The entry retains the CDR3 DNA only, 42 bases that are in frame from base 1. The receptor's source is a man aged 25 to 40 with type 1 diabetes. What was sequenced was naive CD4+ T cells from blood. The sample's cell subset or site label, in plain terms: true naive CD4+ T cells. Recombination joined TRBV10-3 with TRBJ1-1; the D gene is perhaps TRBD1, from 6 matching bases. CDR3 sequence: CAISESDRNTEAFF. The bases read TGTGCCATCAGTGAGTCGGACAGGAACACTGAAGCTTTCTTT.